Following are 16 T cell receptor beta chains from one sample sequenced in a study of blood T cell repertoires in COVID-19 (dated by TCRdb to the early 2020s). Library creation used the immunoSEQ multiplex PCR assay. The clones in this table, taken by TCRdb from immuneACCESS, are in-frame only. Not every clone is retained; where verified, under half of the shortfall comes from an unresolved V gene, and the cause of the rest is unknown. This sample holds 140,000 to 150,000 clones; roughly 88% were observed only once. Approximately 4.3% of the sample is in the top ten clones. Sample: PBMCs or T cells enriched from blood (not recorded which). The receptors originated from a man aged 45-65 years who had recovered from COVID-19.

The rearrangement uses TRBV7-2 and TRBJ2-1, with 9 positions matching TRBD1. CDR3 length: 13 amino acids. Looked up from germline, CDR1 is SGHTA and CDR2 is FQGNSA. V trimming: 5 bases; J trimming: 14 bases; junction bases outside the gene matches: 10. CDR3 DNA sequence: TGTGCCAGCAGCATACCCCGGGACAGGGTGAAGTTCTTC. It translates to CASSIPRDRVKFF. Filled out from reference TRBV7-2 and TRBJ2-1, the complete variable domain reads GAGVSQSPSNKVTEKGKDVELRCDPISGHTALYWYRQSLGQGLEFLIYFQGNSAPDKSGLPSDRFSAERTGGSVSTLTIQRTQQEDSAVYLCASSIPRDRVKFFGPGTRLTVL.

The chain recombines TRBV12-3 or TRBV12-4 with TRBJ2-5; 8 nucleotides match TRBD1. CDR3 length equals 13 residues. V lost 4 bases and J lost 5; bases outside the gene matches: 3. The CDR3 DNA reads as TGTGCCAGCAGTTGGACAGGGCTTGAGACCCAGTACTTC. It translates to CASSWTGLETQYF.

This rearrangement joins TRBV2 to TRBJ2-5, with 10 nucleotides matching TRBD1. Germline loops: CDR1 SNHLY, CDR2 FYNNEI. V dropped 6 bases and J dropped 2; count of bases not matched to a gene: 6. This CDR3 spans 15 amino acids. CDR3 coding DNA: TGTGCCAGCAGGCTTGGACAGGGGGATCAAGAGACCCAGTACTTC. It specifies CASRLGQGDQETQYF.

This clone was observed once. This chain joins TRBV7-9 and TRBJ2-4; D might be TRBD2 (5 bases). Germline CDR1 SEHNR, CDR2 FQNEAQ (reference sequence). The CDR3 is 14 residues long. V was shortened by 1 base and J by 8 bases, with 12 bases between the two germline ends. DNA for the CDR3: TGTGCCAGCAGCTTAGGGGGTTTGGAGGACATTCAGTACTTC. It encodes CASSLGGLEDIQYF.

The chain couples TRBV5-1 to TRBJ1-1; no definite D call. Germline values: CDR1 SGHRS, CDR2 YFSETQ. V lost 0 bases to trimming and J lost 2 bases, with 8 bases between them. There are 14 residues in the CDR3. The CDR3 DNA sequence: TGCGCCAGCAGCTTGGGAGGGTTTAACACTGAAGCTTTCTTT. Residues: CASSLGGFNTEAFF.

The genes are TRBV5-1 and TRBJ1-1, with a possible D match to TRBD1 (5 bases). V was cut by 2 bases and J by 6 bases, with 17 bases left in between. Germline V CDR1 and CDR2: SGHRS, YFSETQ. The CDR3 is made up of 15 amino acids. CDR3 loop: CASSLYDSRFAEAFF. The CDR3 DNA is TGCGCCAGCAGCTTATATGACAGTCGTTTCGCTGAAGCTTTCTTT.

V gene TRBV25-1 combines with J gene TRBJ2-1; 12 nucleotides align to TRBD1. V shed 5 bases, J shed 3 bases, and the junction held 11 bases outside the gene matches. This CDR3 spans 18 amino acids. Germline-derived CDR1 and CDR2 are MGHDK and SYGVNS. The CDR3 loop reads CASSYRWDRGHNYNEQFF. In DNA, the CDR3 is TGTGCCAGCAGTTACCGGTGGGACAGGGGGCACAACTACAATGAGCAGTTCTTC.

In this sample, this clone turned up a few times. V usage is TRBV19 and J usage is TRBJ1-1; 7 bases align to TRBD1. The germline V gene has CDR1 LNHDA and CDR2 SQIVND (reference sequence). The ends lost 3 bases at V and 5 bases at J; junction bases unmatched: 9. CDR3 size: 15 residues. CDR3 in amino acids: CASSIWRGRRTEAFF. The DNA for the CDR3 is TGTGCCAGTAGTATCTGGAGGGGGCGGCGGACTGAAGCTTTCTTT.

This clone has just a few counts. V is TRBV27 and J is TRBJ2-3; D ambiguous. This CDR3 spans 14 amino acids. V dropped 7 bases and J dropped 2 bases, with 13 bases sitting between them. Germline CDR1 is MNHEY and CDR2 is SMNVEV (reference sequence). CDR3 sequence reads: CASTASIFTDTQYF. CDR3 sequence (DNA): TGTGCCAGCACCGCCTCTATCTTCACAGATACGCAGTATTTT.

This clone has only one observation. The V and J genes are TRBV28 and TRBJ1-6, with 9 bases that match TRBD1. The CDR3 totals 16 residues. J gave up 9 bases and V 5 bases, and 11 bases lay outside the gene matches. CDR1 is MDHEN and CDR2 is SYDVKM in the germline V gene. CDR3 region: CASSNTGGLETSPLHF. The CDR3 region has the DNA TGTGCCAGCAGTAATACAGGGGGCTTGGAAACTTCACCCCTCCACTTT.

V is TRBV18 and J is TRBJ2-3; D may be TRBD1 (6 bases). This CDR3 comprises 13 residues. Per the germline V gene, CDR1 is KGHSH and CDR2 is LQKENI. V was clipped by 5 bases and J by 4 bases, with 10 bases between them. This CDR3 reads CASSVPGADTQYF. In nucleotides, the CDR3 is TGTGCCAGCTCAGTCCCAGGGGCAGATACGCAGTATTTT.

This clone has a handful of counts. The chain combines TRBV4-1 with TRBJ2-5, with 9 bases that match TRBD1. Germline V lookup: CDR1 MGHRA, CDR2 YSYEKL. Losses at the gene ends were 3 bases for V and 5 bases for J; bases not matched to a gene: 7. This CDR3 is built from 15 residues. CDR3 nucleotide sequence: TGCGCCAGCAGCCACGCACAGGGGGCCGGGGAGACCCAGTACTTC. Its translation: CASSHAQGAGETQYF.

This clone occurred once. This chain joins TRBV7-3 and TRBJ2-5, with a tentative D call TRBD2 (5 bases). Germline V lookup: CDR1 SGHTA, CDR2 FQGTGA. The V gene lost 2 bases and the J gene lost 5 bases, with 12 bases spanning the gap. The CDR3 consists of 14 residues. The CDR3 spells CASSLGEYGETQYF. DNA of the CDR3: TGTGCCAGCAGCTTAGGGGAGTACGGGGAGACCCAGTACTTC.

This CDR3 reads CATSTYGSNSPLHF. CDR3 DNA sequence: TGTGCCACCAGCACTTACGGGAGTAATTCACCCCTCCACTTT. The chain links TRBV15 to TRBJ1-6, with D uncertain. The CDR3 has 14 amino acids. Germline V CDR1 and CDR2: LNHNV, YYDKDF (reference sequence). Deletions cut 4 bases from V and 6 bases from J, with 10 bases between.

The chain is built from TRBV7-3 and TRBJ1-1, with a possible D match to TRBD1 (6 bases). Germline V lookup: CDR1 SGHTA, CDR2 FQGTGA. V shed 0 bases and J shed 5 bases, with 16 bases lying between them. The CDR3 is 16 residues long. The CDR3 DNA reads as TGTGCCAGCAGCTTAACCGCAGGGGCGGGTGGGACTGAAGCTTTCTTT. This gives the protein CASSLTAGAGGTEAFF.

This clone occurred a few times. The chain carries TRBV6-2 or TRBV6-3 and TRBJ2-7; 7 positions match TRBD1. Losses at the gene ends were 4 bases for V and 3 bases for J; bases not matched to a gene: 0. CDR3 length: 12 residues. The germline gives CDR1 MNHEY, CDR2 SVGEGT. DNA of the CDR3: TGTGCCAGCAGTTGGACAGGCTACGAGCAGTACGTC. Translated: CASSWTGYEQYV.